The 22 T cell receptor beta chains reported below all come from one sample, sequenced in a study of control samples from healthy donors and cancer patients. The protocol was immunoSEQ multiplex PCR, while the TCRdb copy is restricted to in-frame clones and leaves out a portion. The data show under 30,000 clones, with around nine tenths seen just once and about 4.3% held by the top ten. Sequenced: formalin-fixed, paraffin-embedded tissue. The source is a female donor with melanoma.

V usage is TRBV5-8 and J usage is TRBJ2-7; D possibly matches TRBD1 or TRBD2 (6 bases each). V lost 1 base and J 1 base, leaving 12 bases between the germline ends. Germline V lookup: CDR1 SGHTS, CDR2 YDEGEE. The CDR3 is 15 residues long. The CDR3: CASSLLGGASYEQYF. CDR3 coding DNA: TGTGCCAGCAGCTTGTTGGGGGGCGCGTCCTACGAGCAGTACTTC.

A single count supports this clone. This chain joins TRBV6-2 or TRBV6-3 and TRBJ2-2; 10 nucleotides agree with TRBD2. This CDR3 has 15 residues. Germline V gives CDR1 MNHEY, CDR2 SVGEGT. V lost 5 bases, J lost 4 bases, and 4 bases stayed unmatched. For the CDR3, the DNA is TGTGCCAGCAGTCAGTCTAGCGGGAGCACCGGGGAGCTGTTTTTT. It codes for CASSQSSGSTGELFF.

The chain is built from TRBV7-2 and TRBJ1-2, with D unclear. The CDR3 spans 12 residues. Germline lookup yields CDR1 SGHTA and CDR2 FQGNSA. Trimming pared 1 base from V and 7 bases from J, leaving 7 bases between. The CDR3 coding sequence is TGTGCCAGCAGCTTAGAGGTTGGTGGCTACACCTTC. Translating it yields CASSLEVGGYTF. The variable domain in full, with the rest retrieved from reference TRBV7-2 and TRBJ1-2, is GAGVSQSPSNKVTEKGKDVELRCDPISGHTALYWYRQSLGQGLEFLIYFQGNSAPDKSGLPSDRFSAERTGGSVSTLTIQRTQQEDSAVYLCASSLEVGGYTFGSGTRLTVV.

The chain uses TRBV7-9 and TRBJ1-2; 7 nucleotides line up with TRBD1. Germline CDR1 and CDR2: SEHNR and FQNEAQ (reference sequence). This CDR3 comprises 12 residues. The trim removed 5 bases at V and 6 bases at J, leaving 3 bases unmatched. CDR3 nucleotide sequence: TGTGCCAGCAGCACCACAGGGGATGGCTACACCTTC. Translated, it gives CASSTTGDGYTF.

The chain carries TRBV29-1 and TRBJ1-2; D call uncertain. The V gene's germline CDR1 is SQVTM and CDR2 ANQGSEA. The CDR3 consists of 10 residues. CDR3 sequence reads: CTTSEGGYTF. CDR3 coding DNA: TGCACTACTTCCGAGGGTGGCTACACCTTC.

The V gene is TRBV9, the J gene TRBJ2-7; perhaps TRBD2 as D (6 bases). V lost 2 bases and J 0 bases, leaving 12 bases between the germline ends. The CDR3 consists of 15 residues. The germline gives CDR1 SGDLS, CDR2 YYNGEE. The CDR3 DNA follows: TGTGCCAGCAGCGTCGGGGCGGGGAGCTCCTACGAGCAGTACTTC. It encodes CASSVGAGSSYEQYF.

The V and J genes are TRBV27 and TRBJ2-2; no definite D call. CDR1 is MNHEY, CDR2 SMNVEV, per germline (reference sequence). This CDR3 is 15 amino acids long. The V gene lost 1 base and the J gene lost 1 base, with 7 bases spanning the gap. The CDR3: CASSLFQRNTGELFF. DNA of the CDR3: TGTGCCAGCAGTTTATTCCAGCGGAACACCGGGGAGCTGTTTTTT.

This clone was detected only once. This chain uses TRBV7-8 with TRBJ2-7; D not certain. Trimming pared 5 bases from V and 1 base from J, leaving 3 bases between. The CDR3 runs to 11 residues. Germline loops: CDR1 SGHVS, CDR2 FQNEAQ. The CDR3 nucleotides are TGTGCCAGCAGCCCTTCCTACGAGCAGTACTTC. Translating gives CASSPSYEQYF. The whole variable domain, remainder taken from reference TRBV7-8 and TRBJ2-7, is GAGVSQSPRYKVAKRGQDVALRCDPISGHVSLFWYQQALGQGPEFLTYFQNEAQLDKSGLPSDRFFAERPEGSVSTLKIQRTQQEDSAVYLCASSPSYEQYFGPGTRLTVT.

This chain links TRBV18 with TRBJ2-1, with 9 bases fitting TRBD1. V trimming: 2 bases; J trimming: 6 bases; junction bases outside the gene matches: 5. This CDR3 has 15 residues. Germline CDR1 KGHSH, CDR2 LQKENI. CDR3 amino acids: CASSPGQGTGNEQFF. The CDR3 bases are TGTGCCAGCTCACCAGGACAGGGGACGGGCAATGAGCAGTTCTTC. Full variable domain (outside the CDR3, taken from reference TRBV18 and TRBJ2-1): NAGVMQNPRHLVRRRGQEARLRCSPMKGHSHVYWYRQLPEEGLKFMVYLQKENIIDESGMPKERFSAEFPKEGPSILRIQQVVRGDSAAYFCASSPGQGTGNEQFFGPGTRLTVL.

V gene TRBV11-2 combines with J gene TRBJ2-7; D unresolved. Germline CDR1 and CDR2: SGHAT and FQNNGV. The V gene lost 3 bases and the J gene lost 2 bases, with 5 bases spanning the gap. This CDR3 spans 12 amino acids. CDR3 region: CASSFYAYEQYF. CDR3 in DNA: TGTGCCAGCAGCTTTTATGCCTACGAGCAGTACTTC.

This rearrangement joins TRBV5-6 to TRBJ2-4, with D unclear. V lost 4 bases and J lost 7, with 12 bases in between. This CDR3 is built from 13 residues. Germline-derived CDR1 and CDR2 are SGHDT and YYEEEE. DNA for the CDR3: TGTGCCAGCAGCGAGGACCGGCGGAACATTCAGTACTTC. This translates into CASSEDRRNIQYF.

V and J are TRBV4-1 and TRBJ1-2; possible D gene TRBD1, 5 bases. Germline V CDR1 and CDR2: MGHRA, YSYEKL. V dropped 1 base and J dropped 5 bases, with 17 bases sitting between them. CDR3 length equals 16 residues. The CDR3 reads CASSQAAGTQTYGYTF. CDR3 DNA sequence: TGCGCCAGCAGCCAAGCAGCCGGGACCCAAACTTATGGCTACACCTTC.

The chain couples TRBV15 to TRBJ2-3; D is possibly TRBD1 (5 bases). Germline CDR1 and CDR2: LNHNV and YYDKDF (reference sequence). V was pared by 0 bases and J by 0 bases, with 10 bases between. The CDR3 is made up of 16 amino acids. The CDR3 region has the DNA TGTGCCACCAGCAGAGATCGTCCAGGGAGCACAGATACGCAGTATTTT. Translating gives CATSRDRPGSTDTQYF.

This chain joins TRBV10-3 and TRBJ1-1, with 12 bases identical to TRBD1. The J segment lost 2 bases and the V segment lost 4 bases, leaving 5 bases of the junction unmatched. CDR3 length equals 16 residues. Germline loops: CDR1 ENHRY, CDR2 SYGVKD. CDR3 sequence reads: CAISAGTGGGNTEAFF. The CDR3 region has the DNA TGTGCCATCAGTGCAGGGACAGGGGGCGGAAACACTGAAGCTTTCTTT.

This clone was recorded once. This chain uses TRBV5-1 with TRBJ2-1, with D hard to call. The V end was cut by 6 bases, the J end by 5 bases, with 15 bases between. The CDR3 runs 14 residues. Germline assignment: CDR1 SGHRS and CDR2 YFSETQ. The CDR3 coding sequence is TGCGCCAGCAAAGATCCAAACCTGGACAATGAGCAGTTCTTC. Amino acids: CASKDPNLDNEQFF.

This clone came up once. This chain uses TRBV6-5 with TRBJ1-1, with a tentative D call TRBD1 (5 bases). The CDR3 sequence is 14 residues long. The germline gives CDR1 MNHEY, CDR2 SVGAGI. V lost 0 bases and J lost 5, with 10 bases in between. The CDR3 DNA is TGTGCCAGCAGTTACTCGGCAGGGAGGACTGAAGCTTTCTTT. This encodes CASSYSAGRTEAFF.

This chain joins TRBV11-2 and TRBJ2-1, with D hard to call. With 1 base removed from V and 9 bases from J, the gap between germline ends came to 10 bases. The length of the CDR3 is 13 residues. Germline V CDR1 and CDR2: SGHAT, FQNNGV. The CDR3 spells CASSLGALGEQFF. The CDR3 coding sequence is TGTGCCAGCAGCTTAGGCGCGTTGGGTGAGCAGTTCTTC.

This chain connects TRBV30 to TRBJ1-2; D perhaps matches TRBD1 (6 bases). The V gene's germline CDR1 is GTSNPN and CDR2 SVGIG (reference sequence). This CDR3 has 12 amino acids. Between the trimmed V and J ends, which lost 0 bases and 10 bases, there was a span of 12 bases. In DNA form, the CDR3 reads TGTGCCTGGAGTGTATCGGGACACCACTACACCTTC. Translated, it gives CAWSVSGHHYTF.

The rearrangement joins TRBV7-2 to TRBJ2-2; D is perhaps TRBD1 (5 bases). The V end was cut by 3 bases, the J end by 9 bases, with 5 bases between. The CDR3 totals 11 residues. Germline lookup yields CDR1 SGHTA and CDR2 FQGNSA. CDR3 in amino acids: CASSLDRELFF. The CDR3 region has the DNA TGTGCCAGCAGCTTGGACAGGGAGCTGTTTTTT. Supplemented by reference TRBV7-2 and TRBJ2-2, the full variable domain reads GAGVSQSPSNKVTEKGKDVELRCDPISGHTALYWYRQSLGQGLEFLIYFQGNSAPDKSGLPSDRFSAERTGGSVSTLTIQRTQQEDSAVYLCASSLDRELFFGEGSRLTVL.

V and J are TRBV4-1 and TRBJ1-3; D is possibly TRBD1 (5 bases). V lost 4 bases and J 2 bases, leaving 18 bases between the germline ends. Looked up from germline, CDR1 is MGHRA and CDR2 is YSYEKL. The CDR3 loop spans 17 amino acids. This CDR3 is CASSRAGLILTGNTIYF. CDR3 DNA sequence: TGCGCCAGCAGCCGCGCGGGACTAATTCTAACTGGAAACACCATATATTTT.

The V call is TRBV6-5, the J call TRBJ1-4; perhaps TRBD1 as D (6 bases). The CDR3 loop spans 14 amino acids. V was pared by 5 bases and J by 5 bases, with 12 bases between. Germline V gene lookup returns CDR1 MNHEY and CDR2 SVGAGI. This chain's CDR3 is CASSLDRLNEKLFF. DNA for the CDR3: TGTGCCAGCAGTCTCGACAGGTTGAATGAAAAACTGTTTTTT.

This rearrangement joins TRBV10-3 to TRBJ1-2; no clear D gene. The germline V gene encodes CDR1 ENHRY and CDR2 SYGVKD. Trimming took 7 bases from V and 3 from J, leaving 12 bases between them. The CDR3 length is 13 residues. The CDR3 reads CAITQRADYGYTF. The DNA of the CDR3 is TGTGCCATCACCCAGAGGGCTGACTATGGCTACACCTTC.